The clone carrying this T cell receptor (beta chain) was seen at least ten times. Its antigen is unidentified. This entry belongs to a study of response to subunit inactivated influenza vaccine. Notes on the study in general: Researchers suggested that each seasonal influenza vaccination recruits few new T cells.

Each CDR3 protein is one row after TCRdb ran MiXCR on the RT-PCR reads. The data hold hundreds of thousands of distinct CDR3 sequences, with 15% to 19% observed a single time. V shed 3 bases and J shed 3 bases, with 17 bases lying between them. The CDR3 length is 17 residues. The V gene's germline CDR1 is SGHVS and CDR2 FNYEAQ. This chain connects TRBV7-6 to TRBJ2-2, with D possibly being TRBD1 or TRBD2 (5 bases each). The source was PBMCs from blood, collected about 12 days after vaccination. The source is a man aged 45 to 65 who received an inactivated influenza vaccine. The CDR3 DNA sequence: TGTGCCAGCAGCTTTGAGGCAGGGCGGGTCGACACCGGGGAGCTGTTTTTT. Translating it yields CASSFEAGRVDTGELFF.